This T cell receptor (beta chain) was sequenced in a study of blood T cell repertoires in COVID-19. The CDR3 covers 16 residues. Germline V CDR1 and CDR2: GTSNPN, SVGIG (reference sequence). V lost 2 bases and J lost 4; bases outside the gene matches: 12. Sequencing used immunoSEQ multiplex PCR; TCRdb keeps in-frame clones, though not all of them. The sample consists of roughly 500,000 clones, about nine tenths of them appearing once. Material for sequencing was PBMCs or T cells enriched from blood (not recorded which). The source is a woman in her sixties or seventies who had recovered from COVID-19. V gene TRBV30 combines with J gene TRBJ1-1; TRBD1 matches 8 bases. The CDR3 nucleotides are TGTGCCTGGAGTAACCCCCTGGCAGGGGGCGGCACTGAAGCTTTCTTT. Amino acids: CAWSNPLAGGGTEAFF. The variable domain in full, completed from reference TRBV30 and TRBJ1-1, reads SQTIHQWPATLVQPVGSPLSLECTVEGTSNPNLYWYRQAAGRGLQLLFYSVGIGQISSEVPQNLSASRPQDRQFILSSKKLLLSDSGFYLCAWSNPLAGGGTEAFFGQGTRLTVV.